This entry is about one T cell receptor (beta chain). CDR1 is DFQATT and CDR2 is SNEGSKA in the germline V gene (reference sequence). The CDR3 extends over 10 amino acids. The ends were cut back, 7 bases at V and 7 bases at J, with 11 bases in the middle. Clones were read by immunoSEQ multiplex PCR, and TCRdb kept only the in-frame ones, dropping some. The sample lists some 4,100 clones; about 88% were seen once. The data originate from a study of hypomethylating agent response in myelodysplastic syndrome. Overall study context: Of about eleven patients, four to six carried TET2, the most frequent mutation.

This TCR derives from a human donor with myelodysplastic syndrome. This specimen consisted of bone marrow, obtained before or after starting hypomethylating agent treatment for myelodysplastic syndrome (not recorded which). The genes are TRBV20-1 and TRBJ2-7, with D uncertain. CDR3 sequence: CSDSGWEQYF. The CDR3 coding sequence is TGCAGTGACTCCGGTTGGGAGCAGTACTTC.